This TCR beta chain came from a study of T-cell reconstitution after alpha-beta-depleted transplantation in children. Notes on the study in general: Several hundred graft clones that had expanded were reportedly the source of alpha-beta T cells about two months after transplant. When one year had passed after transplant, most T-cell counts and diversity came from newly produced T cells.

Unique molecular identifiers were used in preparing the TCRbeta library. TCRdb analysed the PCR reads with MiXCR anew, one entry per CDR3 protein. Found here are roughly 220,000 distinct CDR3 sequences, about 8.7% of them singletons; the top ten hold 35%. At least ten counts were recorded for this clonotype. Its antigen is still unknown. Germline V CDR1 and CDR2: DFQATT, SNEGSKA (reference sequence). The CDR3 is 19 residues long. Unmatched junction bases numbered 10, after V lost 0 bases and J lost 1 base. This clonotype was sampled from a male patient aged 2 to 10 who had a stem cell transplant for acute myeloid leukemia, so the T cells may come from the graft donor. Sequences were derived from PBMCs, mostly from graft donor cells, sampled 360 days after TCRalphabeta/CD19-depleted stem cell transplant. V and J are TRBV20-1 and TRBJ2-2; 11 bases line up with TRBD2. CDR3 residues: CSARDLLAGGQVNTGELFF. DNA of the CDR3: TGCAGTGCTAGAGATCTCCTAGCGGGGGGCCAAGTGAACACCGGGGAGCTGTTTTTT.